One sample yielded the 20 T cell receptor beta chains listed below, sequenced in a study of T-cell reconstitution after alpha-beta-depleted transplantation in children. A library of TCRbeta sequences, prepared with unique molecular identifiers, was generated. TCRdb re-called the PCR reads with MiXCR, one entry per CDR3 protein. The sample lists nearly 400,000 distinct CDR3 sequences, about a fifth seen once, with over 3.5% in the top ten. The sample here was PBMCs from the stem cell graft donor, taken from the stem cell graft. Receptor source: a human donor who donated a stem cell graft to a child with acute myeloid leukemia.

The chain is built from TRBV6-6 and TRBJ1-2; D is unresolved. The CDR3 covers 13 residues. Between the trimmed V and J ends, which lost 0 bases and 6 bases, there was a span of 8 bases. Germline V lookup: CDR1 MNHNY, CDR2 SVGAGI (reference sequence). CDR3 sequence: CASSYSIGDGYTF. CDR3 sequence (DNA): TGTGCCAGCAGTTACTCGATTGGTGATGGCTACACCTTC.

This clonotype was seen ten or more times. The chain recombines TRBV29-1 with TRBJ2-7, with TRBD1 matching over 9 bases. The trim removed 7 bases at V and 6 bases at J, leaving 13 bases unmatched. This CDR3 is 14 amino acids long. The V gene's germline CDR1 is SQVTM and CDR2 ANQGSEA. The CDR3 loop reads CSATGTGLRGEQYF. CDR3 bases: TGCAGCGCGACCGGGACAGGGCTTCGAGGCGAGCAGTACTTC.

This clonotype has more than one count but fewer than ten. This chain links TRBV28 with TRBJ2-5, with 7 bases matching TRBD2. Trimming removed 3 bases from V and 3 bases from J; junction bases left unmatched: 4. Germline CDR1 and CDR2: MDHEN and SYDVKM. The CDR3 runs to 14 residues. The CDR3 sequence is CASSFGTKKETQYF. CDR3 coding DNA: TGTGCCAGCAGTTTTGGGACTAAAAAAGAGACCCAGTACTTC. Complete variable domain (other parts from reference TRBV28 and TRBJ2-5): DVKVTQSSRYLVKRTGEKVFLECVQDMDHENMFWYRQDPGLGLRLIYFSYDVKMKEKGDIPEGYSVSREKKERFSLILESASTNQTSMYLCASSFGTKKETQYFGPGTRLLVL.

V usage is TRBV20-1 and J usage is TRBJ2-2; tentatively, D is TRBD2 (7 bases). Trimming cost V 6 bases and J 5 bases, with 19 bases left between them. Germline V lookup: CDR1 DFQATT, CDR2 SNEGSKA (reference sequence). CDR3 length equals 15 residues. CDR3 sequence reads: CSALNGGQGTGELFF. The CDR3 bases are TGCAGTGCCCTTAACGGGGGGCAGGGGACCGGGGAGCTGTTTTTT.

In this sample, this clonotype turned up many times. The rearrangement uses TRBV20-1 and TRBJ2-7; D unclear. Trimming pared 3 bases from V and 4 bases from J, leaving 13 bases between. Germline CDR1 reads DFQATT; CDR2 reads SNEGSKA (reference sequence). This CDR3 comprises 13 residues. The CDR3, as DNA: TGCAGTGCTAGTGGTGACAAGCCTTACGAGCAGTACTTC. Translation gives CSASGDKPYEQYF.

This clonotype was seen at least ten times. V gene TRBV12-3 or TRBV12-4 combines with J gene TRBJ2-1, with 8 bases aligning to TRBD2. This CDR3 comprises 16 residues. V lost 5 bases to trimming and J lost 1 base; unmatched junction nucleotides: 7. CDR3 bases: TGTGCCAGCAGTATCATAGCGGGAAGGTCCTACAATGAGCAGTTCTTC. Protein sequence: CASSIIAGRSYNEQFF.

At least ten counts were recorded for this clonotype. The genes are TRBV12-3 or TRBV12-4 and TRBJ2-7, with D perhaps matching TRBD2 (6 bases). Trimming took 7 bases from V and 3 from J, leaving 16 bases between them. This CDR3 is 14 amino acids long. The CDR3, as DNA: TGTGCCAGCACTCTATGGGGTAGCGGCTACGAGCAGTACTTC. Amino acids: CASTLWGSGYEQYF.

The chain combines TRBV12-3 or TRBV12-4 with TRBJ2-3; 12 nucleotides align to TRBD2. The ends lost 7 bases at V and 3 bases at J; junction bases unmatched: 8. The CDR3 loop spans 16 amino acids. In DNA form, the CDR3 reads TGTGCCAGCACCCCTGGACTAGCGGGACGAACAGATACGCAGTATTTT. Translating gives CASTPGLAGRTDTQYF.

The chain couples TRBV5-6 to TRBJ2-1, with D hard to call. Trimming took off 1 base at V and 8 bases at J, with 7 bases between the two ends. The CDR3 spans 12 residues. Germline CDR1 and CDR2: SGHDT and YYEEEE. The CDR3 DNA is TGTGCCAGCAGCTTGCCAGGCTATGAGCAGTTCTTC. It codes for CASSLPGYEQFF.

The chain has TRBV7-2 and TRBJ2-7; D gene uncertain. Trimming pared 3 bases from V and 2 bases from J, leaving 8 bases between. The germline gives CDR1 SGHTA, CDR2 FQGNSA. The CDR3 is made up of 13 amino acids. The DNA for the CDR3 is TGTGCCAGCAGCTTGATGCGAGCCTACGAGCAGTACTTC. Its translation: CASSLMRAYEQYF.

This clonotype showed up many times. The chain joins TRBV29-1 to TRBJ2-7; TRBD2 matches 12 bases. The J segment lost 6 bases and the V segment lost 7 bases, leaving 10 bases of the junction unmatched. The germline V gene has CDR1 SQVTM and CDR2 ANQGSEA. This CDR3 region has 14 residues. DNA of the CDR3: TGCAGCGGCGTGGGACTAGCGGGTCCATCCGAGCAGTACTTC. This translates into CSGVGLAGPSEQYF.

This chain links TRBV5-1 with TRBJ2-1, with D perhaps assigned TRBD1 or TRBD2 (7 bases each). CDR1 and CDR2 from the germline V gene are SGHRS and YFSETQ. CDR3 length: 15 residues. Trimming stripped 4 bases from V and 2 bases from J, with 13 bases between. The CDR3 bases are TGCGCCAGCAGCGCGGGGGACAGACCCTACAATGAGCAGTTCTTC. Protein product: CASSAGDRPYNEQFF.

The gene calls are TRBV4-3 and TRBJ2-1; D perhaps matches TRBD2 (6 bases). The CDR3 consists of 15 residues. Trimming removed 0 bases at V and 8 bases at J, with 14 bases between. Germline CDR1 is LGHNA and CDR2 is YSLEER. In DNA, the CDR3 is TGCGCCAGCAGCCAAGAATGGCGCGGGATTGATGAGCAGTTCTTC. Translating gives CASSQEWRGIDEQFF.

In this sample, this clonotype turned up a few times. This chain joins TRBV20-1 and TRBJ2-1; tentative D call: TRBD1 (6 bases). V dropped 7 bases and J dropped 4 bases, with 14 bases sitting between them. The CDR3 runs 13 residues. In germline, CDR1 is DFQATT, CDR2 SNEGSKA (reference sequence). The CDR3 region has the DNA TGCAGTGTCAACAGGGCAGCATACAATGAGCAGTTCTTC. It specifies CSVNRAAYNEQFF.

In nucleotides, the CDR3 is TGTGCCAGCAGTCAAAGCGGGAGCCCGGGGGATACGCAGTATTTT. It yields the protein CASSQSGSPGDTQYF. The gene calls are TRBV27 and TRBJ2-3; 8 bases are shared with TRBD2. This CDR3 spans 15 amino acids. V lost 5 bases to trimming and J lost 6 bases; unmatched junction nucleotides: 10. CDR1 is MNHEY, CDR2 SMNVEV, per germline (reference sequence).

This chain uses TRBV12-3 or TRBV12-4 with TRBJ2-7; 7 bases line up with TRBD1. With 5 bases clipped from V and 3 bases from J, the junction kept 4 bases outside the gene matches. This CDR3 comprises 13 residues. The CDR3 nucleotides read TGTGCCAGCAGTCGGGACAGTAACTACGAGCAGTACTTC. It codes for CASSRDSNYEQYF.

CDR3 nucleotide sequence: TGTGCCAGCAGCATGGGACAGACGATAGGCGAGCAGTACTTC. This gives the protein CASSMGQTIGEQYF. The chain is built from TRBV5-6 and TRBJ2-7; 7 bases align to TRBD1. V lost 4 bases and J lost 6; bases outside the gene matches: 10. Germline V lookup: CDR1 SGHDT, CDR2 YYEEEE. CDR3 length: 14 amino acids.

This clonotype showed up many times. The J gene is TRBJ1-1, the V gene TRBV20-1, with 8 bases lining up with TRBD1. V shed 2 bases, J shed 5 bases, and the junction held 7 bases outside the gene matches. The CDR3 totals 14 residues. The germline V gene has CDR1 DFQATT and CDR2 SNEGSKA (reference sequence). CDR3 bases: TGCAGTGCTAGACCCATGGACAGGGTTACTGAAGCTTTCTTT. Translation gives CSARPMDRVTEAFF.

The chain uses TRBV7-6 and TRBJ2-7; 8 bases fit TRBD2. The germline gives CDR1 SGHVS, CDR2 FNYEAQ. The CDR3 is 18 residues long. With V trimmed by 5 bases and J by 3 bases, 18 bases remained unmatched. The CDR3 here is CASSVGVATAGVHYEQYF. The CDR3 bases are TGTGCCAGCAGCGTGGGGGTGGCTACAGCGGGAGTCCACTACGAGCAGTACTTC.

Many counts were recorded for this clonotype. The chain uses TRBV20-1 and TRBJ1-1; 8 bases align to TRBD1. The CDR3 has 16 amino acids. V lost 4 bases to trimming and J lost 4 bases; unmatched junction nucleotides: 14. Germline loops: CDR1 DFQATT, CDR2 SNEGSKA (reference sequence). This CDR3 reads CSATSTGAVVGTEAFF. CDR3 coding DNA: TGCAGTGCTACCTCGACAGGGGCAGTTGTGGGCACTGAAGCTTTCTTT.